The rows below give T cell receptor beta chains drawn from one sample of a study of CD8+ T cells in alopecia areata. TCRdb's copy holds only in-frame clones and misses some; the assay was immunoSEQ multiplex PCR. The sample contains 110,000 to 150,000 clones, 45% to 60% of which appear only once. The starting material was CD8+ T cells sorted from blood, obtained at week 4, from a patient treated with tofacitinib. The origin of the receptors is a human donor with alopecia areata. Both conserved end residues are part of each CDR3. Each record gives: V gene, J gene, D gene, clone size, CDR3 DNA, CDR3 protein. D genes are given only for firm matches. Only some rows state a clone size, as once, few, many or a class for expanded clones.

TRBV30	TRBJ2-3	-	-	TGTGCCTGGAGTGCCGGATCCACGAGGGTATATTTT	CAWSAGSTRVYF
TRBV11-2	TRBJ2-4	-	few	TGTGCCAGCAGCCCATGGGCAGGGGATTCCAAAAACATTCAGTACTTC	CASSPWAGDSKNIQYF
TRBV30	TRBJ2-3	TRBD2	-	TGTGCCTGGAGTGACTGGACTAGCGGGGGGAACACAGATACGCAGTATTTT	CAWSDWTSGGNTDTQYF
TRBV5-1	TRBJ2-5	-	-	TGCGCCAGCAGCGCCTGGACAGAATCTCAAGAGACCCAGTACTTC	CASSAWTESQETQYF
TRBV30	TRBJ1-1	TRBD1	-	TGTGCCTGGAGCGCTAACAGGGGAACTGAAGCTTTCTTT	CAWSANRGTEAFF
TRBV12-5	TRBJ2-2	-	few	TGTGCTAGTGGTTTGAGGCGGGACACCGGGGAGCTGTTTTTT	CASGLRRDTGELFF
TRBV27	TRBJ2-2	-	few	TGTGCCAGCAGTTTGGGCCTAGCGACCGGGGAGCTGTTTTTT	CASSLGLATGELFF
TRBV5-1	TRBJ1-1	-	-	TGCGCCAGCAGCTCCCGGGGGGGTTACGCTGAAGCTTTCTTT	CASSSRGGYAEAFF
TRBV2	TRBJ1-4	-	few	TGTGCCAGCAGTGAAGGGCCAGGGGTTCGAGAAAAACTGTTTTTT	CASSEGPGVREKLFF
TRBV30	TRBJ1-2	-	few	TGTGCCTGGAGCTTGGCCTTCGGCGGCTACACCTTC	CAWSLAFGGYTF
TRBV6-5	TRBJ2-5	TRBD2	-	TGTGCCAGCAGTTCGACTAGCGGCCCACAAGAGACCCAGTACTTC	CASSSTSGPQETQYF
TRBV6-5	TRBJ1-6	TRBD1	-	TGTGCCAGCAGTTACTCGGGACAGGGTCAATCACCCCTCCACTTT	CASSYSGQGQSPLHF
TRBV11-2	TRBJ1-2	TRBD1	-	TGTGCCAGCAGCTTGGGGAGGGGGCCTTTATCCTATGGCTACACCTTC	CASSLGRGPLSYGYTF
TRBV6-1	TRBJ2-7	-	once	TGTGCCAGCAGTGAAGAGACACACTACGAGCAGTACTTC	CASSEETHYEQYF
TRBV30	TRBJ2-1	TRBD2	-	TGTGCCTGGCAGAGCGGGAGGGTAGCGGGGAACTACAATGAGCAGTTCTTC	CAWQSGRVAGNYNEQFF
TRBV29-1	TRBJ1-1	-	-	TGCAGCGTTGACGCCACCCTGAACACTGAAGCTTTCTTT	CSVDATLNTEAFF
TRBV5-1	TRBJ2-6	-	-	TGCGCCAGCAGCTTGGTGGCAGCGGGTGGGGCCAACGTCCTGACTTTC	CASSLVAAGGANVLTF
TRBV10-2	TRBJ2-5	TRBD2	few	TGCGCCAGCAGTGAGTTGGTAGCGGGGGTAGCGCAGTACTTC	CASSELVAGVAQYF
TRBV7-3	TRBJ1-1	-	few	TGTGCCAGCAGCTCCCTCGGTGGGGCCACTGAAGCTTTCTTT	CASSSLGGATEAFF
TRBV29-1	TRBJ2-6	-	-	TGCAGCGTTCTATCTAACAGGGTAGGAGCTGGGGCCAACGTCCTGACTTTC	CSVLSNRVGAGANVLTF
TRBV9	TRBJ2-3	-	-	TGTGCCAGCAGCGTAGCGCGGTCAACCACAGATACGCAGTATTTT	CASSVARSTTDTQYF
TRBV6-5	TRBJ2-3	-	-	TGTGCCAGCAGTTACTCGGCACACAGCACAGATACGCAGTATTTT	CASSYSAHSTDTQYF
TRBV27	TRBJ1-1	TRBD1	-	TGTGCCAGCAGTATCTCTCGACAGGGCCCGAGGGCTTTCTTT	CASSISRQGPRAFF
TRBV30	TRBJ1-1	TRBD1	-	TGTGCCTGGATCGCAGGGGGAAGCACTGAAGCTTTCTTT	CAWIAGGSTEAFF
TRBV25-1	TRBJ2-2	TRBD1	few	TGTGCCAGCAGGACCGGGACAGGGGTGACCGGGGAGCTGTTTTTT	CASRTGTGVTGELFF
TRBV7-8	TRBJ2-6	-	-	TGTGCCAGCACCCCTCTAGATCACTCTGGGGCCAACGTCCTGACTTTC	CASTPLDHSGANVLTF
TRBV6-5	TRBJ1-2	-	-	TGTGCCACAAGCCAAGAGGGGCACTATGGCTACACCTTC	CATSQEGHYGYTF
TRBV6-5	TRBJ1-2	-	-	TGTGCCAGCAGTTTTTCACTTCTACCCTATGGCTACACCTTC	CASSFSLLPYGYTF
TRBV7-2	TRBJ1-1	-	-	TGTGCCAGCAGCTTATTACCTGTCGGAATGAACACTGAAGCTTTCTTT	CASSLLPVGMNTEAFF
TRBV9	TRBJ2-6	-	-	TGTGCCAGCAGCGTAGACGGCCCCTCTGGGGCCAACGTCCTGACTTTC	CASSVDGPSGANVLTF
TRBV30	TRBJ2-1	TRBD1	-	TGTGCCTGGGACTACGGGACAGGGGAATACAATGAGCAGTTCTTC	CAWDYGTGEYNEQFF
TRBV7-2	TRBJ1-6	-	-	TGTGCCAGCAGCTCCTGGGATCTTAATTCACCCCTCCACTTT	CASSSWDLNSPLHF
TRBV15	TRBJ2-1	-	-	TGTGCCACCAGCAGAGATCGGGGGGCAGTCGACAATGAGCAGTTCTTC	CATSRDRGAVDNEQFF
TRBV11-2	TRBJ2-7	-	-	TGTGCCAGCAGCACTCTCCGGGAGCAGTACTTC	CASSTLREQYF
TRBV29-1	TRBJ2-7	-	once	TGCAGCGTTGAAGATCCGTACGAGCAGTACTTC	CSVEDPYEQYF
TRBV29-1	TRBJ1-2	-	-	TGCAGCGTTGAAGCAACAGCCACCTACACCTTC	CSVEATATYTF
TRBV2	TRBJ2-7	-	-	TGTGCCATCCTGAGTACAGGGAGGTACGAGCAGTACTTC	CAILSTGRYEQYF
TRBV7-9	TRBJ1-5	-	once	TGTGCCAGCAGCCCTAGGGGGGGCGAGCCCCAGCATTTT	CASSPRGGEPQHF
TRBV4-3	TRBJ2-7	-	-	TGCGCCAGCAGCCAACTTCTAACACCAGGCTACGAGCAGTACTTC	CASSQLLTPGYEQYF
TRBV19	TRBJ1-5	TRBD1	-	TGTGCCAGCGCTGACAGGGGATATCAGCCCCAGCATTTT	CASADRGYQPQHF
TRBV27	TRBJ1-6	-	-	TGTGCCAGCAGTCCCGATGCTCCGGGGGCGCGGTCACCCCTCCACTTT	CASSPDAPGARSPLHF
TRBV5-1	TRBJ2-7	-	few	TGCGCCAGCAGCTTGGGCAGTCTCCCCTACGAGCAGTACTTC	CASSLGSLPYEQYF
TRBV4-1	TRBJ2-7	-	few	TGCGCCAGCAGCCAAGATCGGGGTTTAGCCCCCTTAGAGCAGTACTTC	CASSQDRGLAPLEQYF
TRBV27	TRBJ2-2	TRBD1	-	TGTGCCAGCAGTGCCTGGACAGGGGACACCGGGGAGCTGTTTTTT	CASSAWTGDTGELFF
TRBV9	TRBJ2-3	-	-	TGTGCCAGCAGCGCCCCAATCAGCCCAGATACGCAGTATTTT	CASSAPISPDTQYF
TRBV6-1	TRBJ2-7	-	-	TGTGCCAGCAGAGCGGGCGCATCCTACGAGCAGTACTTC	CASRAGASYEQYF
TRBV29-1	TRBJ2-7	-	-	TGCAGCGTTTCGGGACCCAGCTACGAGCAGTACTTC	CSVSGPSYEQYF
TRBV7-8	TRBJ2-5	-	-	TGTGCCACCAGTGTATTCGGGGGGCCTCAAGAGACCCAGTACTTC	CATSVFGGPQETQYF
TRBV4-1	TRBJ1-1	-	-	TGCGCCAGCAGCCCGGGAGCTTTCTTT	CASSPGAFF
TRBV27	TRBJ1-2	TRBD1	-	TGTGCCAGCAGTTTCGGACAGGGCTATGGCTACACCTTC	CASSFGQGYGYTF
TRBV9	TRBJ2-3	-	-	TGTGCCAGCAGCGTAGGCGGCTCGGTGCACGATACGCAGTATTTT	CASSVGGSVHDTQYF